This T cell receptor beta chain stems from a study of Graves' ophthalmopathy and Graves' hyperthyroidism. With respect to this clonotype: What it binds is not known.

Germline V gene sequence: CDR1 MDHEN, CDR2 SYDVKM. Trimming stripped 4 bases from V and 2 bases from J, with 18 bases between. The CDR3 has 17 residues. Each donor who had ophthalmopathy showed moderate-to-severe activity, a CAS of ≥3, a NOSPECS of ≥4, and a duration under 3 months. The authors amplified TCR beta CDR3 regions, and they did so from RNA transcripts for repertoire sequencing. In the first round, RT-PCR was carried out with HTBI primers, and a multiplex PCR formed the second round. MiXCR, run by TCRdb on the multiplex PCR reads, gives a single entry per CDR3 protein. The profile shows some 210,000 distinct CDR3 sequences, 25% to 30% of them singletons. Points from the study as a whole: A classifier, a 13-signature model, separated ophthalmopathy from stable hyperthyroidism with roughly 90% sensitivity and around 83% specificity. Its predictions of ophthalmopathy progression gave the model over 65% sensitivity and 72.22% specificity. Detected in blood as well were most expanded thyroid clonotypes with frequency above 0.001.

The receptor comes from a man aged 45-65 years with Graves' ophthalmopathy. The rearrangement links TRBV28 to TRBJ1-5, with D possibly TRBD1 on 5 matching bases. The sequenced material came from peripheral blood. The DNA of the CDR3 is TGTGCCAGCAGTTCCCCCCGGGACCCAGGGCGCAATCAGCCCCAGCATTTT. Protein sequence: CASSSPRDPGRNQPQHF.